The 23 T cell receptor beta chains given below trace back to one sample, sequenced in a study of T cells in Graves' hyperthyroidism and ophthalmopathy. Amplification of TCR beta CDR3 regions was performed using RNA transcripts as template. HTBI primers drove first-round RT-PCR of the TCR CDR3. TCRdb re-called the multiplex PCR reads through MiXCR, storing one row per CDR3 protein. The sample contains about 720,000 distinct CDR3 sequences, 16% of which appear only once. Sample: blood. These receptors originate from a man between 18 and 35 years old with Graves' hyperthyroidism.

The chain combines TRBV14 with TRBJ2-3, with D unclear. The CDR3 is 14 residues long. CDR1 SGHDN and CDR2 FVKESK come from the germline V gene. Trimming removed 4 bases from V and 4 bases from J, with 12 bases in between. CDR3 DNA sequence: TGTGCCAGCAGCCCCCGACTTCCGCCAGATACGCAGTATTTT. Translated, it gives CASSPRLPPDTQYF.

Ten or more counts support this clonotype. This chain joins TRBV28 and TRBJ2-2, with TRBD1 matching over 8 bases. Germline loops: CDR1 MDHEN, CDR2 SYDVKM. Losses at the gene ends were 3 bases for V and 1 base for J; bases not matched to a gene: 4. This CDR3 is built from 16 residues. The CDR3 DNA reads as TGTGCCAGCAGTTTCTTTGGGACAGGGAACACCGGGGAGCTGTTTTTT. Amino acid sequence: CASSFFGTGNTGELFF.

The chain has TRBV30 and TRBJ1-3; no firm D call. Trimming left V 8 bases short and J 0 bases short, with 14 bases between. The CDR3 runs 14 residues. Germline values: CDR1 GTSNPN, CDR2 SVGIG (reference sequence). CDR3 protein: CALRTPNSGNTIYF. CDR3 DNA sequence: TGTGCCCTACGCACGCCGAACTCTGGAAACACCATATATTTT.

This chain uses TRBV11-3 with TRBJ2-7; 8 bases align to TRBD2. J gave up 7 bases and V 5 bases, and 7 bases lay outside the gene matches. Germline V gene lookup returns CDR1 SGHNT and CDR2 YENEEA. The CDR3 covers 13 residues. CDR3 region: CASSTGTRREQYF. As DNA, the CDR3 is TGTGCCAGCAGCACCGGGACTAGGCGGGAGCAGTACTTC.

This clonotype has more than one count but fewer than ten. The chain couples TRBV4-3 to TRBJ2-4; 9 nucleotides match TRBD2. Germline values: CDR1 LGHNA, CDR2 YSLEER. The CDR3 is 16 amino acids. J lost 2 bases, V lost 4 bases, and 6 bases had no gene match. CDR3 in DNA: TGCGCCAGCAGCCTGGGAGCGGGAGGAACCAAAAACATTCAGTACTTC. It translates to CASSLGAGGTKNIQYF.

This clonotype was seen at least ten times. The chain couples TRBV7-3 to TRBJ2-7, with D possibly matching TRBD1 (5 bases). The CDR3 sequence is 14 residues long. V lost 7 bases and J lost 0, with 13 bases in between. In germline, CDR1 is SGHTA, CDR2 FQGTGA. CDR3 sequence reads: CASTFNRSSYEQYF. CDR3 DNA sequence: TGTGCCAGCACGTTCAACAGGAGCTCCTACGAGCAGTACTTC.

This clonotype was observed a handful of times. The CDR3 sequence is CASSSPGTSGDNEQFF. The CDR3 region has the DNA TGTGCCAGCAGCTCTCCCGGGACTAGCGGTGACAATGAGCAGTTCTTC. J is TRBJ2-1 and V is TRBV7-9, with 11 nucleotides matching TRBD2. This CDR3 has 16 residues. Trimming cost V 4 bases and J 5 bases; bases outside gene matches: 7. CDR1 and CDR2 (germline): SEHNR, FQNEAQ (reference sequence).

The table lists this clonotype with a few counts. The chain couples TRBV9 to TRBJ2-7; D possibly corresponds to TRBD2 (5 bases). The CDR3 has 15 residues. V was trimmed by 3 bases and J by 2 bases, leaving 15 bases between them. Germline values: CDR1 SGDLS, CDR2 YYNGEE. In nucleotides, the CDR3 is TGTGCCAGCAGCGCGGGTTACGGGGTTGCCTACGAGCAGTACTTC. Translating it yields CASSAGYGVAYEQYF. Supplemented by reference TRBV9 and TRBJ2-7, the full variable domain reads DSGVTQTPKHLITATGQRVTLRCSPRSGDLSVYWYQQSLDQGLQFLIQYYNGEERAKGNILERFSAQQFPDLHSELNLSSLELGDSALYFCASSAGYGVAYEQYFGPGTRLTVT.

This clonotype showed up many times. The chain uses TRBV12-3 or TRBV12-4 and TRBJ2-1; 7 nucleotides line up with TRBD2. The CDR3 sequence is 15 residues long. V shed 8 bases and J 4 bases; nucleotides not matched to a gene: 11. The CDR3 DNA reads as TGTGCCAGCCTGGCCGGGAGCGGGACTTACAATGAGCAGTTCTTC. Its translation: CASLAGSGTYNEQFF.

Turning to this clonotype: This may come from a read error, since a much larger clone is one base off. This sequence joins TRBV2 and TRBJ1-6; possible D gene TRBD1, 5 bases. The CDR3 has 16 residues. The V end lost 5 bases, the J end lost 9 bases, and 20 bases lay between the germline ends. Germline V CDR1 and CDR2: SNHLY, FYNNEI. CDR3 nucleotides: TGTGCCAGCAGTTCCGAACAGGTCGGGTATGGTTCACCCCTCCACTTT. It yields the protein CASSSEQVGYGSPLHF.

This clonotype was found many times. The CDR3 is CASSQGATQYF. In nucleotides, the CDR3 is TGTGCCAGCAGTCAAGGAGCTACGCAGTATTTT. The genes are TRBV28 and TRBJ2-3; no firm D call. Germline CDR1 MDHEN, CDR2 SYDVKM. The length of the CDR3 is 11 residues. V lost 5 bases and J lost 8, with 8 bases in between.

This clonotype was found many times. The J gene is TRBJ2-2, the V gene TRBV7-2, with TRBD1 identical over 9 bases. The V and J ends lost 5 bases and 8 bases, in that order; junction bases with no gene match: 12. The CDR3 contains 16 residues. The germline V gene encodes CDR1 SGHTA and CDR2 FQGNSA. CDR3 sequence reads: CASSPRPTGGSGELFF. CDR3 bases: TGTGCCAGCAGCCCTAGGCCTACAGGGGGCTCTGGGGAGCTGTTTTTT. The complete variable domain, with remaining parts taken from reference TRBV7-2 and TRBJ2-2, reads GAGVSQSPSNKVTEKGKDVELRCDPISGHTALYWYRQSLGQGLEFLIYFQGNSAPDKSGLPSDRFSAERTGGSVSTLTIQRTQQEDSAVYLCASSPRPTGGSGELFFGEGSRLTVL.

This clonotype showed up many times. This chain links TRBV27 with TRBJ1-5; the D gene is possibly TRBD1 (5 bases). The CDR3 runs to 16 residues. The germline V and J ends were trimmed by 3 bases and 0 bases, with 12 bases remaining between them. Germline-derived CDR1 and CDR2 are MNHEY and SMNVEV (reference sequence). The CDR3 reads CASSLEGTYSNQPQHF. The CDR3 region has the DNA TGTGCCAGCAGTTTGGAGGGGACTTATAGCAATCAGCCCCAGCATTTT.

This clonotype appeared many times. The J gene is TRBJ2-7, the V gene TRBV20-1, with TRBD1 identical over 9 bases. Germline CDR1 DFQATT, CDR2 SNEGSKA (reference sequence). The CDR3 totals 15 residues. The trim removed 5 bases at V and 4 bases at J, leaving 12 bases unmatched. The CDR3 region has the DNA TGCAGTGCTGGAAATGGGACAGGGATTAGGTACGAGCAGTACTTC. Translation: CSAGNGTGIRYEQYF.

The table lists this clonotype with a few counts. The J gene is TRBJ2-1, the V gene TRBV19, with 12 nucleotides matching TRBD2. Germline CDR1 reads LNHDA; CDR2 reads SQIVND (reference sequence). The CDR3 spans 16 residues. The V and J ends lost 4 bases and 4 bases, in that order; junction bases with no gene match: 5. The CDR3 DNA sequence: TGTGCCAGTAGTAGAAGGACTAGCGGGACTTACAATGAGCAGTTCTTC. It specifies CASSRRTSGTYNEQFF.

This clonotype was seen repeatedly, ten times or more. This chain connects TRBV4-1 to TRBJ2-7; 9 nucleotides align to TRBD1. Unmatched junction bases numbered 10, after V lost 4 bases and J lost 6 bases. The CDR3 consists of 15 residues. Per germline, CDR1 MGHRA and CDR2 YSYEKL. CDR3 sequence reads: CASSPLIGTGREQYF. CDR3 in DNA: TGCGCCAGCAGCCCACTAATCGGGACAGGGCGCGAGCAGTACTTC.

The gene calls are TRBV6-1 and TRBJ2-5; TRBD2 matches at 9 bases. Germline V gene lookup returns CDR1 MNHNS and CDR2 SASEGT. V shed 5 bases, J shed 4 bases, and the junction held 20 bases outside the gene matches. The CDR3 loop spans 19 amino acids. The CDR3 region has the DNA TGTGCCAGCAGTCCAAAAGCCGGGACTAGCACCCCCAGAAGAGAGACCCAGTACTTC. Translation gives CASSPKAGTSTPRRETQYF.

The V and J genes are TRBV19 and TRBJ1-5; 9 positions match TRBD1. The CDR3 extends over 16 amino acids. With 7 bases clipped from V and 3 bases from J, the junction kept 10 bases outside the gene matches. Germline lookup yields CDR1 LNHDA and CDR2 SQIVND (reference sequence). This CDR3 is CASMARTGAYNQPQHF. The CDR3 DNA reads TGTGCCAGTATGGCCCGGACAGGGGCGTACAATCAGCCCCAGCATTTT.

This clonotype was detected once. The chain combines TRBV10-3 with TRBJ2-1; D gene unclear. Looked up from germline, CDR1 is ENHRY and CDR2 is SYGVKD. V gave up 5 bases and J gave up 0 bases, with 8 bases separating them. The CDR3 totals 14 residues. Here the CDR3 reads CAISSRNSYNEQFF. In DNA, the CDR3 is TGTGCCATCAGTAGCAGAAACTCCTACAATGAGCAGTTCTTC.

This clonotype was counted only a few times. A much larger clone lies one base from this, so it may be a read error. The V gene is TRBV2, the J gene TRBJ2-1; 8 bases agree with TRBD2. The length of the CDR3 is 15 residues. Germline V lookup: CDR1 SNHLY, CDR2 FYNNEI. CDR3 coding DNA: TGTGCCAGCAGGAAAGCGGGAGCGGCCTACGATGAGCAGTTCTTC. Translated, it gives CASRKAGAAYDEQFF.

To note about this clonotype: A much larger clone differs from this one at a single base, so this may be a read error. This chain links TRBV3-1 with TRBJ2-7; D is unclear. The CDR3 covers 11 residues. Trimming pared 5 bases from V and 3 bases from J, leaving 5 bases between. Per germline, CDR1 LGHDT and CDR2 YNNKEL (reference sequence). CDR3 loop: CASSKLYEQYF. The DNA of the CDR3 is TGTGCCAGCAGCAAGCTCTACGAGCAGTACTTC.

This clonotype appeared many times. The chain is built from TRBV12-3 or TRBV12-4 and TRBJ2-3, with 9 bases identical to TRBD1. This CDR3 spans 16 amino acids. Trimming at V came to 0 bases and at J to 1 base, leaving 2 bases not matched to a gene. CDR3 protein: CASSLAGDRGTDTQYF. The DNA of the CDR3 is TGTGCCAGCAGTTTAGCGGGGGACAGGGGCACAGATACGCAGTATTTT.

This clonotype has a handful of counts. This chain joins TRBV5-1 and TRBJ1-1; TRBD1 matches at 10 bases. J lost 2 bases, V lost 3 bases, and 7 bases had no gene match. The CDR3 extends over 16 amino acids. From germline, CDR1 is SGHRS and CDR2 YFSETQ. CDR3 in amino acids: CASSSGQGVGNTEAFF. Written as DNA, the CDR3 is TGCGCCAGCAGCTCCGGACAGGGGGTAGGTAACACTGAAGCTTTCTTT.